This T cell receptor (beta chain) was sequenced for a study of CD8 T cells in ankylosing spondylitis. TCRdb passed the 5' RACE reads through MiXCR, listing each CDR3 protein once. The sample lists a few hundred thousand distinct CDR3 sequences; 20% to 30% were seen once. The sequenced sample was blood, either unsorted or a sorted T cell fraction (not recorded which). The TCR comes from a male donor with ankylosing spondylitis or in good health (not recorded which).

The CDR3 DNA follows: TGTGCCAGCTCACCACCGTTTCGCTTCTCTGGGGCCAACGTCCTGACTTTC. This translates into CASSPPFRFSGANVLTF. The J gene is TRBJ2-6, the V gene TRBV18, with unresolved D. The CDR3 extends over 17 amino acids. Germline values: CDR1 KGHSH, CDR2 LQKENI. V gave up 0 bases and J gave up 0 bases, with 9 bases separating them.